A selection of T cell receptor beta chains follows, all from one sample in a study of lymphopenia after photon versus proton radiotherapy. Assay used: immunoSEQ multiplex PCR; TCRdb lists only in-frame clones, some missing. Among about 29,000 clones listed, over 80% were seen once. The material sequenced was peripheral blood, taken from a patient treated with proton-based radiotherapy. The receptors originated from a woman aged 55-70 years with cholangiocarcinoma. Some clones in this sample may be carry-over from other donors' samples. CDR3s include the opening cysteine and the closing phenylalanine or tryptophan. Fields, in order: D gene, V gene, CDR3 protein. D genes are given only for firm matches.

>TRBD1|TRBV7-7
CASSRTGLADTQYF
>TRBD2|TRBV9
CASSVAGLRTSGYNEQFF
>NA|TRBV6-5
CASSDSGTNNEQFF
>NA|TRBV5-1
CASSLEQISGNTIYF
>TRBD2|TRBV7-2
CASSLGTSRRYNEQFF
>NA|TRBV19
CASSIYRVDGYTF
>NA|TRBV2
CASRGIGPEQYF
>TRBD1|TRBV9
CASSVGGQGVGGEQFF
>NA|TRBV5-6
CASSLWGLGQPQHF
>NA|TRBV7-2
CASSLRWRDTYEQYF
>NA|TRBV5-8
CASSLEYPGLTEAFF
>NA|TRBV5-1
CASSPLPSDGYEQYF
>TRBD1|TRBV7-3
CASSSGQVLSGANVLTF
>NA|TRBV2
CASSEALSREHEQFF
>NA|TRBV15
CATSPRARPNYEQYF
>NA|TRBV5-4
CASSFGLGGTLREAFF
>NA|TRBV27
CASSLEGFGQPQHF
>TRBD1|TRBV11-2
CASQATNYDRAVARGEQYF
>NA|TRBV18
CASSPLGSNTEAFF
>NA|TRBV7-2
CASSLYQASTDTQYF
>NA|TRBV5-4
CASSAGIWGTGELFF
>NA|TRBV11-3
CASSSQGNEQFF
>NA|TRBV7-9
CASSLSGSGYTF
>NA|TRBV13
CASSPMTGTYEQYF
>TRBD2|TRBV7-9
CASSVAGVVTGELFF
>NA|TRBV7-8
CASSLAEYTQYF
>NA|TRBV5-1
CASSLYGGFNNEQFF
>NA|TRBV5-1
CASSLDPAYEQYF
>TRBD1|TRBV25-1
CASSARGRFYGYTF
>NA|TRBV7-3
CASSLNRDTEAFF
>NA|TRBV27
CASSLSGGMAYEQYF
>NA|TRBV19
CASSIRSYGYTF
>NA|TRBV5-4
CASSLRGGQGETQYF
>NA|TRBV2
CASSGTAAGFGAFF
>NA|TRBV11-2
CASSSRTATYEQYF
>TRBD1|TRBV18
CASSPGTGGEDGYTF
>NA|TRBV9
CASSVRAQGGGSPLHF
>TRBD2|TRBV2
CARLAGGYNEQFF
>NA|TRBV20-1
CSALDYEQYF
>TRBD1|TRBV11-2
CASSDRGPDTQYF
>NA|TRBV20-1
CSAKYEETQYF
>TRBD1|TRBV5-1
CASGPGQGENTEAFF
>NA|TRBV19
CASSLIFVARDYEQYF
>NA|TRBV5-1
CASSLLGAKNIQYF
>NA|TRBV19
CASRSLMGQETQYF
>TRBD1|TRBV4-1
CASSPGQERNTEAFF
>NA|TRBV11-2
CASSLDPGTAAFF
>NA|TRBV18
CASSASSYNSPLHF
>NA|TRBV27
CASSSTRGPGNTIYF
>TRBD2|TRBV19
CASRSGRGPYEQYF